Listed here are 25 T cell receptor beta chains from one sample, sequenced in a study of T cells in Graves' hyperthyroidism and ophthalmopathy. The TCR beta CDR3 regions underwent amplification using RNA transcripts as the source. The TCR CDR3 was amplified in a first-round RT-PCR using the HTBI primer set. MiXCR, run by TCRdb on the multiplex PCR reads, gives a single entry per CDR3 protein. Among some 150,000 distinct CDR3 sequences listed, around 20% were seen once. The sample was blood. The receptors originated from a woman between 45 and 65 years old with Graves' hyperthyroidism that later progressed to Graves' ophthalmopathy.

This clonotype was found a few times. This rearrangement joins TRBV5-1 to TRBJ2-3; 9 bases match TRBD1. The CDR3 has 14 residues. Germline CDR1 reads SGHRS; CDR2 reads YFSETQ. J was trimmed by 4 bases and V by 4 bases; bases with no gene match: 4. The CDR3 DNA sequence: TGCGCCAGCAGCAGGGACAGGGTCTCAGATACGCAGTATTTT. It yields the protein CASSRDRVSDTQYF.

In this sample, this clonotype turned up many times. The V and J genes are TRBV20-1 and TRBJ2-2, with D unresolved. The germline gives CDR1 DFQATT, CDR2 SNEGSKA (reference sequence). V was shortened by 3 bases and J by 4 bases, with 12 bases between the two germline ends. The CDR3 loop spans 14 amino acids. This CDR3 reads CSASRRHTTGELFF. CDR3 nucleotides: TGCAGTGCTAGTCGCCGACACACCACCGGGGAGCTGTTTTTT.

Regarding this clonotype: One junction end does not reproduce the germline sequence, and a read error may be involved. The V gene is TRBV19, the J gene TRBJ2-1; TRBD1 agrees at 8 bases. Germline V lookup: CDR1 LNHDA, CDR2 SQIVND (reference sequence). This CDR3 has 14 amino acids. The CDR3 region has the DNA TGTGCCTGTAGCCTCGGGACAGGTCGAAATGAGCAGTTCTTC. This translates into CACSLGTGRNEQFF.

This clonotype has just a few counts. The chain is built from TRBV28 and TRBJ2-3; 14 positions match TRBD2. This CDR3 comprises 19 residues. Per germline, CDR1 MDHEN and CDR2 SYDVKM. V trimming: 4 bases; J trimming: 2 bases; junction bases outside the gene matches: 11. This chain's CDR3 is CASSSGGLAGDGYTDTQYF. The CDR3 coding sequence is TGTGCCAGCAGTTCAGGGGGACTAGCGGGGGATGGATACACAGATACGCAGTATTTT. The complete variable domain, with remaining parts taken from reference TRBV28 and TRBJ2-3, reads DVKVTQSSRYLVKRTGEKVFLECVQDMDHENMFWYRQDPGLGLRLIYFSYDVKMKEKGDIPEGYSVSREKKERFSLILESASTNQTSMYLCASSSGGLAGDGYTDTQYFGPGTRLTVL.

This clonotype was counted at least ten times. In DNA, the CDR3 is TGCAGTGCTAGCCCGGGGCTCTGGAACTATGGCTACACCTTC. It specifies CSASPGLWNYGYTF. The J gene is TRBJ1-2, the V gene TRBV20-1, with D perhaps matching TRBD1 (5 bases). The CDR3 is 14 residues long. Germline loops: CDR1 DFQATT, CDR2 SNEGSKA (reference sequence). V gave up 3 bases and J gave up 2 bases, with 13 bases separating them.

This clonotype showed up many times. The chain combines TRBV7-9 with TRBJ2-5; a possible D gene is TRBD2 (6 bases). The germline V gene has CDR1 SEHNR and CDR2 FQNEAQ (reference sequence). CDR3 length equals 15 residues. The V and J ends lost 5 bases and 6 bases respectively, with 19 bases between them. The CDR3 loop is CASSPPSRGLKTQYF. The CDR3 DNA follows: TGTGCCAGCAGCCCCCCCTCGCGGGGCCTAAAGACCCAGTACTTC.

The table lists this clonotype with many counts. The J gene is TRBJ1-5, the V gene TRBV15; D ambiguous. This CDR3 comprises 13 residues. Per the germline V gene, CDR1 is LNHNV and CDR2 is YYDKDF (reference sequence). Trimming took 0 bases from V and 5 from J, leaving 5 bases between them. CDR3 protein: CATSRDGDQPQHF. CDR3 DNA: TGTGCCACCAGCAGAGACGGGGATCAGCCCCAGCATTTT.

In this sample, this clonotype turned up many times. V is TRBV12-3 or TRBV12-4 and J is TRBJ1-4; D is unresolved. CDR3 length equals 11 residues. V lost 6 bases to trimming and J lost 10 bases, with 9 bases between them. This chain's CDR3 is CASRGSGKLFF. CDR3 nucleotide sequence: TGTGCCAGCAGAGGGTCTGGAAAACTGTTTTTT.

The chain links TRBV6-5 to TRBJ2-1, with 7 bases matching TRBD1. The CDR3 is 15 residues long. V gave up 2 bases and J gave up 13 bases; unmatched junction bases: 14. Per germline, CDR1 MNHEY and CDR2 SVGAGI. CDR3 DNA: TGTGCCAGCAGTTACCGCGGACAGGCACAAGAGACTCAGTTCTTC. It yields the protein CASSYRGQAQETQFF.

The chain uses TRBV6-5 and TRBJ1-2, with TRBD1 identical over 7 bases. The CDR3 covers 14 residues. V was clipped by 0 bases and J by 8 bases; unmatched bases: 6. Per germline, CDR1 MNHEY and CDR2 SVGAGI. As DNA, the CDR3 is TGTGCCAGCAGTTACTCGAGACAGGGTACCGGCTACACCTTC. Translating it yields CASSYSRQGTGYTF.

The V call is TRBV19, the J call TRBJ2-3; D unresolved. Germline V lookup: CDR1 LNHDA, CDR2 SQIVND (reference sequence). The CDR3 consists of 14 residues. Trimming pared 8 bases from V and 1 base from J, leaving 13 bases between. CDR3 sequence (DNA): TGTGCCAGTCAGGAGTTGGGCCGCACAGATACGCAGTATTTT. Its translation is CASQELGRTDTQYF.

This chain uses TRBV27 with TRBJ2-2; perhaps TRBD2 as D (5 bases). V lost 2 bases and J 6 bases, leaving 13 bases between the germline ends. The CDR3 covers 15 residues. CDR1 is MNHEY and CDR2 is SMNVEV in the germline V gene (reference sequence). The CDR3 DNA reads TGTGCCAGCAGTTTAACCCGCGGAGGTGCCGGGGAGCTGTTTTTT. This codes for CASSLTRGGAGELFF.

A few counts support this clonotype. This chain connects TRBV30 to TRBJ2-2, with D hard to call. The CDR3 is 14 residues long. V lost 2 bases and J lost 4, with 11 bases in between. Germline V gene data show CDR1 as GTSNPN and CDR2 as SVGIG (reference sequence). In DNA form, the CDR3 reads TGTGCCTGGAGTTTGCTAGTAGGCACCGGGGAGCTGTTTTTT. Its protein product is CAWSLLVGTGELFF.

This clonotype was seen more than once but under ten times. Mismatch with germline at one junction end may stem from a read error. The chain has TRBV7-7 and TRBJ2-2; TRBD1 matches at 7 bases. The CDR3 has 14 amino acids. The germline V gene encodes CDR1 SSHAT and CDR2 FNYEAQ (reference sequence). The CDR3 DNA follows: TGTGCTAGCAGCAGGGGGACAGCGGATAGGGAGCTGTTTTTT. Amino acids: CASSRGTADRELFF. Full variable domain (missing parts from reference TRBV7-7 and TRBJ2-2): GAGVSQSPRYKVTKRGQDVTLRCDPISSHATLYWYQQALGQGPEFLTYFNYEAQPDKSGLPSDRFSAERPEGSISTLTIQRTEQRDSAMYRCASSRGTADRELFFGEGSRLTVL.

The sample holds many counts of this clonotype. The chain joins TRBV3-1 to TRBJ1-5; TRBD1 matches 7 bases. The germline V gene encodes CDR1 LGHDT and CDR2 YNNKEL (reference sequence). V was clipped by 4 bases and J by 6 bases; unmatched bases: 6. The CDR3 loop spans 14 amino acids. The CDR3 coding sequence is TGTGCCAGCAGCCGCGGAGGGGGCAGTCAGCCCCAGCATTTT. Translating gives CASSRGGGSQPQHF. The full variable domain, in which reference TRBV3-1 and TRBJ1-5 provide the parts outside the CDR3, is DTAVSQTPKYLVTQMGNDKSIKCEQNLGHDTMYWYKQDSKKFLKIMFSYNNKELIINETVPNRFSPKSPDKAHLNLHINSLELGDSAVYFCASSRGGGSQPQHFGDGTRLSIL.

A note on this clonotype: An end of the junction differs from the germline gene, which may be a read error. The chain recombines TRBV7-8 with TRBJ2-5, with 7 positions matching TRBD1. The CDR3 loop spans 11 amino acids. From germline, CDR1 is SGHVS and CDR2 FQNEAQ. CDR3: CASSSPGQFHF. For the CDR3, the DNA is TGTGCCAGCAGCTCCCCGGGACAGTTTCACTTC.

This clonotype was found many times. The rearrangement uses TRBV28 and TRBJ2-7; TRBD1 agrees at 7 bases. The CDR3 runs 15 residues. In germline, CDR1 is MDHEN, CDR2 SYDVKM. J was trimmed by 4 bases and V by 4 bases; bases with no gene match: 10. The CDR3 protein is CASSSAGTAFYEQYF. The CDR3 nucleotides are TGTGCCAGCAGTTCTGCCGGGACAGCTTTTTACGAGCAGTACTTC.

This clonotype appeared a few times. This chain links TRBV7-9 with TRBJ2-7; 7 bases match TRBD1. Per the germline V gene, CDR1 is SEHNR and CDR2 is FQNEAQ (reference sequence). After removal of 5 bases from V and 2 bases from J, the junction contained 15 bases not matched to a gene. This CDR3 comprises 17 residues. CDR3 in amino acids: CASSEISYRGYPYEQYF. CDR3 bases: TGTGCCAGCAGCGAGATTAGCTACAGGGGATATCCCTACGAGCAGTACTTC.

The gene calls are TRBV19 and TRBJ2-5; D not certain. The germline CDR1 and CDR2 sequences are LNHDA and SQIVND (reference sequence). V lost 10 bases and J 5 bases, leaving 11 bases between the germline ends. The CDR3 extends over 11 amino acids. The CDR3 coding sequence is TGTGCCACCTCCGACTGGGAGACCCAGTACTTC. The encoded protein is CATSDWETQYF.

This clonotype was seen repeatedly, ten times or more. This chain connects TRBV5-1 to TRBJ2-2; 9 bases are a match to TRBD2. The CDR3 extends over 15 amino acids. Germline-derived CDR1 and CDR2 are SGHRS and YFSETQ. V was clipped by 6 bases and J by 5 bases; unmatched bases: 8. The CDR3 here is CASTPGLAPTGELFF. The CDR3 bases are TGCGCCAGCACACCGGGACTAGCTCCAACCGGGGAGCTGTTTTTT.

At least ten counts were recorded for this clonotype. This chain links TRBV28 with TRBJ2-7; 9 bases line up with TRBD2. CDR3 length: 13 residues. Germline loops: CDR1 MDHEN, CDR2 SYDVKM. Trimming at V came to 6 bases and at J to 7 bases, leaving 7 bases not matched to a gene. The CDR3 region has the DNA TGTGCCAGCAGGGCGGGAGGGCTTCGGGAGCAGTACTTC. Its translation: CASRAGGLREQYF.

This clonotype was seen at least ten times. The chain employs TRBV6-1 and TRBJ2-3; 8 positions agree with TRBD1. The CDR3 consists of 15 residues. V gave up 5 bases and J gave up 6 bases; unmatched junction bases: 10. Germline assignment: CDR1 MNHNS and CDR2 SASEGT. As DNA, the CDR3 is TGTGCCAGCAGTCATACCGGGACAGGCGAGGATACGCAGTATTTT. It specifies CASSHTGTGEDTQYF.

This clonotype was observed a few times. The chain combines TRBV20-1 with TRBJ2-3; TRBD2 might be the D (6 bases). The CDR3 is 13 residues long. Deletions cut 2 bases from V and 4 bases from J, with 10 bases between. Germline V lookup: CDR1 DFQATT, CDR2 SNEGSKA (reference sequence). CDR3 DNA: TGCAGTGCTAGACCCCCGGGGGCAGATACGCAGTATTTT. Its translation is CSARPPGADTQYF.

Ten or more counts support this clonotype. V usage is TRBV28 and J usage is TRBJ2-1, with TRBD2 as a possible D gene (6 bases). Deletions cut 5 bases from V and 0 bases from J, with 17 bases between. There are 17 residues in the CDR3. Germline CDR1 and CDR2: MDHEN and SYDVKM. In nucleotides, the CDR3 is TGTGCCAGCAGTCAAACCCATCTAGCGAGCTCCTACAATGAGCAGTTCTTC. It codes for CASSQTHLASSYNEQFF.

The chain carries TRBV10-3 and TRBJ1-2; 7 bases are shared with TRBD1. The CDR3 covers 16 residues. The V gene's germline CDR1 is ENHRY and CDR2 SYGVKD. The J segment lost 4 bases and the V segment lost 10 bases, leaving 18 bases of the junction unmatched. The CDR3 coding sequence is TGTGCCACGTCTCGGGACAGCGCACAAGCCATCTATGGCTACACCTTC. This codes for CATSRDSAQAIYGYTF.